This T cell receptor (beta chain) emerged from a study of blood T cell repertoires in COVID-19. Assay used: immunoSEQ multiplex PCR; TCRdb lists only in-frame clones, some missing. The data hold some 110,000 clones, with 84% observed a single time. Per the germline V gene, CDR1 is DFQATT and CDR2 is SNEGSKA (reference sequence). Deletions cut 3 bases from V and 0 bases from J, with 9 bases between. The CDR3 length is 14 residues. This TCR was recovered from a woman aged 55-70 years with acute or convalescent COVID-19. Sequenced: peripheral blood. The gene calls are TRBV20-1 and TRBJ1-5; perhaps TRBD1 as D (5 bases). CDR3: CSASGGTSNQPQHF. The CDR3 coding sequence is TGCAGTGCTAGTGGCGGGACTAGCAATCAGCCCCAGCATTTT.